This entry lists 12 T cell receptor beta chains sequenced from one sample in a study of blood T cell repertoires in COVID-19. Profiled with immunoSEQ multiplex PCR; TCRdb holds only in-frame clones, not every one. The table lists 350,000 or so clones, roughly 90% of them singletons. The sample comprised peripheral blood. The receptors were gathered from a woman aged 55-70 years with COVID-19, enrolled during active disease.

As DNA, the CDR3 is TGCGCCAGCAGCCCCTCAAGGACAGGGGTCTACGAGCAGTACTTC. As protein: CASSPSRTGVYEQYF. The chain has TRBV4-1 and TRBJ2-7, with 9 bases aligning to TRBD1. The J segment lost 3 bases and the V segment lost 4 bases, leaving 7 bases of the junction unmatched. The CDR3 extends over 15 amino acids. Per germline, CDR1 MGHRA and CDR2 YSYEKL.

The chain is built from TRBV7-3 and TRBJ2-3; 8 bases map to TRBD2. Germline CDR1 reads SGHTA; CDR2 reads FQGTGA. The CDR3 contains 15 residues. The V segment lost 0 bases and the J segment 8 bases; nucleotides outside the gene matches: 7. Here the CDR3 reads CASSLTTGGQGTQYF. CDR3 DNA: TGTGCCAGCAGCTTAACAACGGGGGGGCAGGGTACGCAGTATTTT.

The chain has TRBV5-1 and TRBJ2-1; 12 positions agree with TRBD2. V lost 3 bases and J lost 4; bases outside the gene matches: 2. Germline CDR1 and CDR2: SGHRS and YFSETQ. The CDR3 is 15 amino acids. Here the CDR3 reads CASSSSGGDYNEQFF. The CDR3, as DNA: TGCGCCAGCAGCTCTAGCGGGGGGGATTACAATGAGCAGTTCTTC.

For the CDR3, the DNA is TGCGCCAGCAGCTTGGGGCAGGGGGCGCATTCACCCCTCCACTTT. Protein sequence: CASSLGQGAHSPLHF. The V call is TRBV5-1, the J call TRBJ1-6, with 8 bases identical to TRBD1. This CDR3 comprises 15 residues. CDR1 SGHRS and CDR2 YFSETQ come from the germline V gene. The V and J ends lost 0 bases and 8 bases, in that order; junction bases with no gene match: 4. The full variable domain, rest sourced from reference TRBV5-1 and TRBJ1-6, is KAGVTQTPRYLIKTRGQQVTLSCSPISGHRSVSWYQQTPGQGLQFLFEYFSETQRNKGNFPGRFSGRQFSNSRSEMNVSTLELGDSALYLCASSLGQGAHSPLHFGNGTRLTVT.

The chain has TRBV7-8 and TRBJ1-1; D is possibly TRBD1 (6 bases). The CDR3 has 13 residues. Germline V gene lookup returns CDR1 SGHVS and CDR2 FQNEAQ. Trimming took off 5 bases at V and 1 base at J, with 8 bases between the two ends. The CDR3: CASSPTGNTEAFF. CDR3 DNA: TGTGCCAGCAGCCCGACAGGGAACACTGAAGCTTTCTTT. The variable domain in full, with the rest retrieved from reference TRBV7-8 and TRBJ1-1, is GAGVSQSPRYKVAKRGQDVALRCDPISGHVSLFWYQQALGQGPEFLTYFQNEAQLDKSGLPSDRFFAERPEGSVSTLKIQRTQQEDSAVYLCASSPTGNTEAFFGQGTRLTVV.

The CDR3 nucleotides read TGTGCCCGCGGGGAGTGGCTAAATCAAGAGACCCAGTACTTC. It codes for CARGEWLNQETQYF. The rearrangement joins TRBV21-1 to TRBJ2-5; the DNA was not used to check the table's D call, TRBD2. TRBV21-1 is a pseudogene. This CDR3 has 14 amino acids.

V is TRBV7-2 and J is TRBJ1-4; 7 positions match TRBD1. The CDR3 covers 15 residues. V gave up 2 bases and J gave up 8 bases; unmatched junction bases: 8. The germline gives CDR1 SGHTA, CDR2 FQGNSA. The CDR3, as DNA: TGTGCCAGCAGCTTAAGTCGACAGGGCTACGAAAAACTGTTTTTT. Translated, it gives CASSLSRQGYEKLFF.

V and J are TRBV29-1 and TRBJ2-3; TRBD1 aligns across 11 bases. CDR3 length: 14 amino acids. Germline CDR1 and CDR2: SQVTM and ANQGSEA. Trimming cost V 7 bases and J 1 base; bases outside gene matches: 4. CDR3 in DNA: TGCAGCGCCGGGGACAGGGGGGGCACAGATACGCAGTATTTT. It is translated as CSAGDRGGTDTQYF.

The chain couples TRBV10-3 to TRBJ1-2; 10 positions agree with TRBD1. The V gene end was trimmed by 7 bases and the J gene end by 7 bases; junction bases not matched to a gene: 9. CDR1 is ENHRY, CDR2 SYGVKD, per germline. This CDR3 has 14 residues. Here the CDR3 DNA reads TGTGCCATCAACCAGGGACAGGGGTTGGGTGGCTACACCTTC. It yields the protein CAINQGQGLGGYTF.

This clone was counted once. The chain employs TRBV5-4 and TRBJ1-1; D is ambiguous. V was cut by 2 bases and J by 7 bases, with 9 bases left in between. Germline V CDR1 and CDR2: SGHNT, YYREEE (reference sequence). This CDR3 contains 12 residues. CDR3 DNA: TGTGCCAGCAGCTTAGTTCAGGTTGAAGCTTTCTTT. This codes for CASSLVQVEAFF.

V gene TRBV5-5 combines with J gene TRBJ1-2, with D hard to call. Trimming took 4 bases from V and 5 from J, leaving 21 bases between them. The germline CDR1 and CDR2 sequences are SGHKS and YYEKEE (reference sequence). CDR3 length equals 16 residues. The CDR3 here is CASSTDRLPSRYGYTF. As DNA, the CDR3 is TGTGCCAGCAGCACCGACCGTTTACCGTCTAGATATGGCTACACCTTC. Looking up the rest from reference TRBV5-5 and TRBJ1-2 gives the full variable domain: DAGVTQSPTHLIKTRGQQVTLRCSPISGHKSVSWYQQVLGQGPQFIFQYYEKEERGRGNFPDRFSARQFPNYSSELNVNALLLGDSALYLCASSTDRLPSRYGYTFGSGTRLTVV.

For the CDR3, the DNA is TGTGCCAGCAGCTCCCCCACGTCGATAAAGATTAGGCCCGGACAAGACGAGCAGTACTTC. Protein product: CASSSPTSIKIRPGQDEQYF. This chain connects TRBV21-1 to TRBJ2-7; the table names TRBD1, a call not compared with the DNA. TRBV21-1 is noted as a pseudogene. CDR3 length: 20 amino acids.